This entry describes one T cell receptor (beta chain). The repertoire was sequenced with immunoSEQ multiplex PCR; TCRdb's copy has only in-frame clones and lacks some. Of about 89,000 clones listed, 90% to 95% are singletons. The sample belongs to a study of T cell changes during pregnancy in multiple sclerosis. Germline CDR1 MDHEN, CDR2 SYDVKM. The ends were cut back, 3 bases at V and 10 bases at J, with 16 bases in the middle. The CDR3 is 14 amino acids. This TCR derives from a female donor in good health, enrolled as a control in a pregnancy study. The chain recombines TRBV28 with TRBJ2-1, with D tentatively TRBD2 (6 bases). The source was peripheral blood, collected after pregnancy. DNA of the CDR3: TGTGCCAGCAGTTTGGCGGGGCTAGCACCCGAGCAGTTCTTC. Protein: CASSLAGLAPEQFF.